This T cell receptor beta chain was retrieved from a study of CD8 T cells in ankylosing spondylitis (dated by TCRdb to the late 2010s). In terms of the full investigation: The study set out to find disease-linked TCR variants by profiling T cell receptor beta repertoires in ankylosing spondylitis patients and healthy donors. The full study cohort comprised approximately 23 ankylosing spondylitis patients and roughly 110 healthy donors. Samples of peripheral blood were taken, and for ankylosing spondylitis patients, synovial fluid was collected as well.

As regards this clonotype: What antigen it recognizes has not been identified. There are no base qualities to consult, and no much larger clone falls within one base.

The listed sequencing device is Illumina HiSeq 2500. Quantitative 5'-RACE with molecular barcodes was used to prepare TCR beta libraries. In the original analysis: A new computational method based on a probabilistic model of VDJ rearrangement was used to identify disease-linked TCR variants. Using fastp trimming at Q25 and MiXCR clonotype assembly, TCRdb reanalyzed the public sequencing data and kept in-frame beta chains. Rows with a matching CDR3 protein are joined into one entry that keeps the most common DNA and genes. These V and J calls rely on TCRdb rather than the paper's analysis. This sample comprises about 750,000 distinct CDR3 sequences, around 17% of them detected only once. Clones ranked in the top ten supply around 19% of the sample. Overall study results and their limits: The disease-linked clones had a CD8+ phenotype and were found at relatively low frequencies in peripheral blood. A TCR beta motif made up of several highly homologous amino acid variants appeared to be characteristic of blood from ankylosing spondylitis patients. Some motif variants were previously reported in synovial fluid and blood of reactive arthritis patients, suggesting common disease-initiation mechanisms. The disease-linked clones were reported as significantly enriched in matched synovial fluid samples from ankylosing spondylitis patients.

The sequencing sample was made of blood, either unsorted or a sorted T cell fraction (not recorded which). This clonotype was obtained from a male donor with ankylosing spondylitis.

The CDR3 reads as follows: CATSRAVDRIQPQHF. The DNA is TGTGCCACCAGCAGAGCCGTCGACAGGATTCAGCCCCAGCATTTT. The chain links TRBV15 with TRBJ1-5, with TRBD1 as a weak D call on 6 bases. Trimming costs V 1 base and J 6 bases, and their ends lie 13 bases apart. Counted from cysteine to phenylalanine, this CDR3 has 15 amino acids. Of all the DNA, just the CDR3 is kept, 45 bases in frame from base 1. For CDR1 and CDR2, the germline V gene (reference sequence) lists LNHNV and YYDKDF.